This is a list of T cell receptor beta chains from one sample in a study of T-cell reconstitution after alpha-beta-depleted transplantation in children. Each CDR3 protein gets one entry after TCRdb re-called the PCR reads with MiXCR. The table shows 350,000 to 450,000 distinct CDR3 sequences, with roughly 15% occurring only once. This specimen was PBMCs, taken from the stem cell graft. These receptor sequences come from a human donor who donated a stem cell graft to a child with Fanconi anemia. The CDR3 runs from the conserved cysteine through the conserved F or W. A D gene is named only where the DNA matches it firmly. The listing skips clone size in some rows; elsewhere it reads once, few, many or a size class.

d_call: -
v_call: TRBV7-9
j_call: TRBJ2-1
clone_size: many
cdr3_aa: CASSTNRDEQFF
cdr3_nt: TGTGCCAGCAGCACGAACAGGGATGAGCAGTTCTTC

d_call: -
v_call: TRBV4-3
j_call: TRBJ2-1
clone_size: -
cdr3_aa: CASSPVGQGNYNEQFF
cdr3_nt: TGCGCCAGCAGCCCAGTTGGTCAGGGGAATTACAATGAGCAGTTCTTC

d_call: -
v_call: TRBV30
j_call: TRBJ1-1
clone_size: -
cdr3_aa: CAWSPGITEAFF
cdr3_nt: TGTGCCTGGAGTCCAGGTATCACTGAAGCTTTCTTT

d_call: -
v_call: TRBV5-1
j_call: TRBJ2-2
clone_size: few
cdr3_aa: CASSLARSSAGELFF
cdr3_nt: TGCGCCAGCAGCTTGGCCAGATCCAGCGCCGGGGAGCTGTTTTTT

d_call: -
v_call: TRBV7-8
j_call: TRBJ1-5
clone_size: few
cdr3_aa: CASSLAGPQHF
cdr3_nt: TGTGCCAGCAGCCTGGCTGGGCCCCAGCATTTT

d_call: TRBD1
v_call: TRBV20-1
j_call: TRBJ1-2
clone_size: few
cdr3_aa: CSAQQGRRNYGYTF
cdr3_nt: TGCAGTGCGCAACAGGGGCGCCGAAACTATGGCTACACCTTC

d_call: TRBD2
v_call: TRBV7-2
j_call: TRBJ2-3
clone_size: many
cdr3_aa: CASSYWGRGGSDTQYF
cdr3_nt: TGTGCCAGCAGCTACTGGGGGCGGGGGGGCTCAGATACGCAGTATTTT

d_call: -
v_call: TRBV3-1
j_call: TRBJ2-1
clone_size: -
cdr3_aa: CASSQADRSEQFF
cdr3_nt: TGTGCCAGCAGCCAAGCGGACAGATCTGAGCAGTTCTTC

d_call: -
v_call: TRBV2
j_call: TRBJ2-5
clone_size: few
cdr3_aa: CASEGVDPEETQYF
cdr3_nt: TGTGCCAGCGAAGGGGTAGACCCCGAAGAGACCCAGTACTTC

d_call: -
v_call: TRBV6-5
j_call: TRBJ1-1
clone_size: -
cdr3_aa: CASSLNRALNTEAFF
cdr3_nt: TGTGCCAGCAGCCTTAACCGGGCCCTGAACACTGAAGCTTTCTTT

d_call: -
v_call: TRBV6-1
j_call: TRBJ2-3
clone_size: many
cdr3_aa: CASSVYNGGTDTQYF
cdr3_nt: TGTGCCAGCAGTGTCTACAATGGGGGCACAGATACGCAGTATTTT

d_call: -
v_call: TRBV11-2
j_call: TRBJ2-5
clone_size: many
cdr3_aa: CASSPRQFQETQYF
cdr3_nt: TGTGCCAGCAGCCCCAGACAGTTCCAAGAGACCCAGTACTTC

d_call: TRBD1
v_call: TRBV4-3
j_call: TRBJ2-7
clone_size: -
cdr3_aa: CASSQDTGQGVYEQYF
cdr3_nt: TGCGCCAGCAGCCAAGACACGGGACAGGGGGTATACGAGCAGTACTTC

d_call: -
v_call: TRBV5-1
j_call: TRBJ2-5
clone_size: few
cdr3_aa: CASSFIIGETQYF
cdr3_nt: TGCGCCAGCAGCTTCATTATAGGGGAGACCCAGTACTTC

d_call: -
v_call: TRBV7-2
j_call: TRBJ1-5
clone_size: few
cdr3_aa: CASSPSSPQPQHF
cdr3_nt: TGTGCCAGCAGCCCGTCCTCGCCTCAGCCCCAGCATTTT

d_call: -
v_call: TRBV7-2
j_call: TRBJ2-2
clone_size: -
cdr3_aa: CASSSGATGELFF
cdr3_nt: TGTGCCAGCAGCTCGGGTGCAACCGGGGAGCTGTTTTTT

d_call: -
v_call: TRBV13
j_call: TRBJ1-2
clone_size: few
cdr3_aa: CASSLGPYDGYTF
cdr3_nt: TGTGCCAGCAGCTTAGGCCCCTACGATGGCTACACCTTC

d_call: -
v_call: TRBV14
j_call: TRBJ2-1
clone_size: -
cdr3_aa: CASSQVSRGAYNEQFF
cdr3_nt: TGTGCCAGCAGCCAAGTGTCCCGGGGGGCTTACAATGAGCAGTTCTTC

d_call: TRBD1
v_call: TRBV10-2
j_call: TRBJ2-1
clone_size: many
cdr3_aa: CASKETGSNEQFF
cdr3_nt: TGCGCCAGCAAGGAGACAGGGAGCAATGAGCAGTTCTTC

d_call: TRBD2
v_call: TRBV30
j_call: TRBJ2-1
clone_size: -
cdr3_aa: CAWSVLGYSGGTAYNEQFF
cdr3_nt: TGTGCCTGGAGTGTACTCGGTTATAGCGGGGGGACGGCCTACAATGAGCAGTTCTTC

d_call: TRBD2
v_call: TRBV20-1
j_call: TRBJ2-3
clone_size: few
cdr3_aa: CSAPGLAGASKSTDTQYF
cdr3_nt: TGCAGTGCTCCCGGACTAGCGGGGGCCTCCAAGAGCACAGATACGCAGTATTTT

d_call: TRBD2
v_call: TRBV7-2
j_call: TRBJ2-7
clone_size: -
cdr3_aa: CASSRGTRTYEQYF
cdr3_nt: TGTGCCAGCAGCCGAGGGACTAGAACTTACGAGCAGTACTTC

d_call: -
v_call: TRBV5-1
j_call: TRBJ1-2
clone_size: -
cdr3_aa: CASRLGGELYGYTF
cdr3_nt: TGCGCCAGCAGATTGGGCGGCGAACTCTATGGCTACACCTTC

d_call: -
v_call: TRBV2
j_call: TRBJ2-3
clone_size: -
cdr3_aa: CASRVQGSMGDTQYF
cdr3_nt: TGTGCCAGCAGGGTCCAGGGAAGTATGGGAGATACGCAGTATTTT

d_call: -
v_call: TRBV5-1
j_call: TRBJ1-2
clone_size: few
cdr3_aa: CASSLGQGTTRPGYTF
cdr3_nt: TGCGCCAGCAGCTTGGGGCAGGGGACTACCCGACCTGGCTACACCTTC

d_call: -
v_call: TRBV12-3/TRBV12-4
j_call: TRBJ1-3
clone_size: -
cdr3_aa: CASSYRPNGGLSGNTIYF
cdr3_nt: TGTGCCAGCAGTTATAGACCCAACGGGGGCCTCTCTGGAAACACCATATATTTT

d_call: TRBD1
v_call: TRBV6-5
j_call: TRBJ1-1
clone_size: few
cdr3_aa: CASSNEITGGMNTEAFF
cdr3_nt: TGTGCCAGCAGTAACGAAATCACAGGGGGAATGAACACTGAAGCTTTCTTT

d_call: -
v_call: TRBV20-1
j_call: TRBJ1-5
clone_size: -
cdr3_aa: CSATDKTGQPQHF
cdr3_nt: TGCAGTGCCACGGACAAAACGGGGCAGCCCCAGCATTTT

d_call: TRBD1
v_call: TRBV5-1
j_call: TRBJ2-2
clone_size: many
cdr3_aa: CASSLDRGNAGELFF
cdr3_nt: TGCGCCAGCAGCCTGGACAGGGGAAACGCCGGGGAGCTGTTTTTT